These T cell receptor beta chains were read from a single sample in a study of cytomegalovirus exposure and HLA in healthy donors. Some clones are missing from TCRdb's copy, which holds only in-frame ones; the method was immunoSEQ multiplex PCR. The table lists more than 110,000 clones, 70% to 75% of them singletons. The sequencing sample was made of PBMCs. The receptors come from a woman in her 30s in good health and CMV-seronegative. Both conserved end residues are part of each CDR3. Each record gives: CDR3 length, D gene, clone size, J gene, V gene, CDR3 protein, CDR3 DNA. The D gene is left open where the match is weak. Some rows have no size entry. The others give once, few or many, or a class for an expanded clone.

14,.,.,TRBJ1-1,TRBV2,CASKPQGVNTEAFF,TGTGCCAGCAAACCGCAGGGTGTGAACACTGAAGCTTTCTTT
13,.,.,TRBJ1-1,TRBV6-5,CASSYGGTPEAFF,TGTGCCAGCAGTTACGGCGGGACCCCCGAAGCTTTCTTT
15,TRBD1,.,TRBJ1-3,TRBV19,CASSKDRGTGNTIYF,TGTGCCAGTAGCAAGGACAGGGGAACTGGAAACACCATATATTTT
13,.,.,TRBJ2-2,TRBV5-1,CASSLDTDGELFF,TGCGCCAGCAGCTTGGACACCGACGGGGAGCTGTTTTTT
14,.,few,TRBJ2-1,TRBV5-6,CASSSSGLYNEQFF,TGTGCCAGCAGCTCCAGTGGTCTTTACAATGAGCAGTTCTTC
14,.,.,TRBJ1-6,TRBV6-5,CASSYWGDNSPLHF,TGTGCCAGCAGTTACTGGGGGGATAATTCACCCCTCCACTTT
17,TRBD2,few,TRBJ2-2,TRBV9,CASSVGLAGGSAGELFF,TGTGCCAGCAGCGTGGGACTAGCGGGAGGGAGCGCCGGGGAGCTGTTTTTT
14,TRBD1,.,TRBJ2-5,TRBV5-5,CASSLGTGWETQYF,TGTGCCAGCAGCTTGGGGACAGGGTGGGAGACCCAGTACTTC
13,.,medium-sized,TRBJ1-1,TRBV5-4,CASSLDLRTEAFF,TGTGCCAGCAGCTTGGATCTGCGAACTGAAGCTTTCTTT
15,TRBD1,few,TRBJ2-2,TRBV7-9,CSSSLGGSYTGELFF,TGTTCCAGCAGCTTAGGGGGCAGTTACACCGGGGAGCTGTTTTTT
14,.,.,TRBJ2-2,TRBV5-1,CASSLAADTGELFF,TGCGCCAGCAGCTTGGCCGCGGACACCGGGGAGCTGTTTTTT
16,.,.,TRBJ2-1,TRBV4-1,CASSQVNGGLYNEQFF,TGCGCCAGCAGCCAAGTCAACGGAGGCCTGTACAATGAGCAGTTCTTC
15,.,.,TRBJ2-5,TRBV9,CASGSRGGAIETQYF,TGTGCCAGCGGCTCTAGGGGGGGGGCCATAGAGACCCAGTACTTC
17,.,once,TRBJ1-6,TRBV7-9,CASSLAKGRPYFSPLHF,TGTGCCAGCAGCTTAGCGAAAGGCAGGCCCTATTTCTCACCCCTCCACTTT
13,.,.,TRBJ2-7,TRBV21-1,CASSKGQIYEQYF,TGTGCCAGCAGCAAAGGGCAGATCTACGAGCAGTACTTC
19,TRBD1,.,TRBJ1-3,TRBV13,CASSLIPGQGLSSGNTIYF,TGTGCCAGCAGCTTAATACCGGGACAGGGTCTGAGCTCTGGAAACACCATATATTTT
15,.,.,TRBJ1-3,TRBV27,CASSLGGAAGNTIYF,TGTGCCAGCAGTTTAGGAGGGGCTGCGGGAAACACCATATATTTT
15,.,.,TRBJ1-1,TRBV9,CASSPGGTRGTEAFF,TGTGCCAGCAGCCCCGGGGGGACGAGGGGGACTGAAGCTTTCTTT
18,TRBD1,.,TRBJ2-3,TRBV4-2,CASSQDPLDRAGTDMQYF,TGTGCCAGCAGCCAGGACCCTCTCGACAGGGCTGGCACAGATATGCAGTATTTT
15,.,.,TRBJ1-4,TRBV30,CAWSAGVTTNEKLFF,TGTGCCTGGAGTGCCGGGGTAACAACTAATGAAAAACTGTTTTTT
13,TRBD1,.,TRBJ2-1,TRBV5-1,CASRDRVRNEQFF,TGCGCCAGCAGGGACAGGGTTAGGAATGAGCAGTTCTTC
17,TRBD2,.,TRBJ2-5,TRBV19,CASSIRAGGGGGETQYF,TGTGCCAGTAGTATTAGGGCGGGAGGAGGCGGAGGGGAGACCCAGTACTTC
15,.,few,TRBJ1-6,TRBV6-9,CASSCAEAYNSPLHF,TGTGCCAGCAGTTGCGCCGAGGCCTATAATTCACCCCTCCACTTT
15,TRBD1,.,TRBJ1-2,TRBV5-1,CASSLVTGGFYGYTF,TGCGCCAGCAGCTTGGTTACAGGGGGATTCTATGGCTACACCTTC
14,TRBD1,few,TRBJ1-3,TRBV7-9,CASSLGQGRNTIYF,TGTGCCAGCAGCTTGGGACAGGGGAGAAACACCATATATTTT
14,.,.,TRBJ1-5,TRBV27,CANPDSNSNQPQHF,TGTGCCAACCCGGACAGTAATAGCAATCAGCCCCAGCATTTT
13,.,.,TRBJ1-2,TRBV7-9,CASSLAASYGYTF,TGTGCCAGCAGCTTGGCAGCTAGCTATGGCTACACCTTC
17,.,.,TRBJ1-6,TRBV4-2,CASSQGLQGHYNSPLHF,TGTGCCAGCAGCCAAGGGCTCCAGGGGCACTATAATTCACCCCTCCACTTT
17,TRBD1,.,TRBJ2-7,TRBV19,CASSIGMRDRVTYEQYF,TGTGCCAGTAGTATTGGAATGAGGGACAGGGTTACCTACGAGCAGTACTTC
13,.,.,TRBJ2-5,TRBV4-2,CASSQVSEETQYF,TGTGCCAGCAGCCAAGTTTCTGAGGAGACCCAGTACTTC
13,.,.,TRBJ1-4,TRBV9,CASSVGAGEKLFF,TGTGCCAGCAGCGTAGGCGCGGGGGAAAAACTGTTTTTT